What follows are 2 T cell receptor beta chains derived from one specimen sequenced in a study of T cell repertoires in cytomegalovirus infection. TCRdb re-called the reads through MiXCR, storing one row per CDR3 protein. In the table there are around 740,000 distinct CDR3 sequences, 35% to 45% of which are singletons. Sequencing was done on a sample of PBMCs. Receptors were obtained from a human donor in good health (CMV status not recorded). Some clones in this sample may be carry-over from other donors' samples.

There are a few counts of this clonotype. The J gene is TRBJ2-3, the V gene TRBV28; possibly TRBD2 for D (6 bases). Trimming took off 6 bases at V and 1 base at J, with 17 bases between the two ends. This CDR3 has 16 residues. Per germline, CDR1 MDHEN and CDR2 SYDVKM. CDR3 nucleotides: TGTGCCAGCAGCCCAGGAGGACTAATGGGCACAGATACGCAGTATTTT. Translating it yields CASSPGGLMGTDTQYF.

The chain uses TRBV28 and TRBJ1-2; D may be TRBD1 (5 bases). Germline CDR1 is MDHEN and CDR2 is SYDVKM. CDR3 length equals 14 residues. Trimming removed 6 bases from V and 4 bases from J, with 15 bases in between. The CDR3 nucleotides read TGTGCCAGCAGCCCATGGGACCAAACCTATGGCTACACCTTC. Translating it yields CASSPWDQTYGYTF.